The entry below describes one T cell receptor (beta chain). What it binds is not known. These data come from a study of graft-versus-host responses after intestinal transplantation. Study overall: Anti-thymocyte globulin induction preceded about 3 years of tacrolimus and steroid maintenance in all recipients. Whole-study findings and limits: Present in recipient marrow, GvH clones included some that appeared first in ileum or blood.

V was trimmed by 1 base and J by 4 bases, leaving 7 bases between them. CDR1 is SGHTA, CDR2 FQGNSA, per germline. CDR3 length: 13 amino acids. TCRdb's copy holds only in-frame clones and misses some; the assay was immunoSEQ multiplex PCR. The repertoire consists of roughly 96,000 clones, with over 75% occurring once and the leading ten covering about 0.45%. The chain links TRBV7-2 to TRBJ1-1, with a tentative D call TRBD1 (5 bases). The sample in question was unstimulated CD8+ T cells sorted from spleen or lymph node cells, obtained before intestinal transplant. The sequence was collected from a human donor who received an intestinal transplant. The CDR3 DNA reads as TGTGCCAGCAGCTTAGGGCAGGGCACTGAAGCTTTCTTT. The encoded protein is CASSLGQGTEAFF.